This paragraph reports one TCR beta chain. Its antigen is currently not known. It has no much larger one-base neighbor in the sample; base qualities were not kept. The data are from a study of blood T cell repertoires in COVID-19 (dated by TCRdb to about 2020). Describing the broader study: Collaborator samples came from the United States, Italy and Spain and covered acute and convalescent phases of COVID-19. The material from the prospective study consisted of cDNA or gDNA derived from T cells, B-cell-depleted T cells, or PBMCs. Subjects who had been exposed to COVID-19, were actively infected with it, or had recovered from it provided the deeply sampled blood TCRbeta repertoires that made up the dataset. The repertoires were released in a freely available public database meant as a resource for research on the immune response to SARS-CoV-2. The samples were drawn from two sources: the first 160 participants of the ongoing ImmuneRACE study, and 1,000 to 1,500 subjects contributed by 6 global collaborators. Sample metadata almost always included a de-identified subject ID, COVID-19 status, age in years and sex. Where available, HLA class I and class II types were taken from metadata supplied by the sample provider and were not determined by assay-based typing.

General findings and caveats noted by the study authors: How much clinical and demographic metadata was included differed by source and by participant, and the metadata was provided uncurated.

Whole blood was collected in K2EDTA tubes by collaborating institutions according to the institutions' own protocols. Collaborator samples were shipped for TCRbeta analysis as frozen whole blood, isolated PBMCs, or DNA extracted from either sample type. TCRbeta CDR3 regions were amplified from genomic DNA by means of the immunoSEQ Assay, a bias-controlled multiplex PCR. The authors' pipeline ran thus. Within the assay, amplification of reference gene primers was used to estimate how many nucleated cells each sample contained. To quantify the absolute abundance of each unique TCRbeta CDR3 rearrangement, sequence reads were collapsed and filtered. For each sample, productive Simpson clonality was calculated as the square root of Simpson's diversity index across productive rearrangements. This immuneACCESS table, as held by TCRdb, lists in-frame sequences with V and J called but not all clones. Of the missing ones, under half trace to an unresolved V gene in checked studies; the others have no known cause. From that table come the V and J calls and clone size; the DNA was used to work out D and trimming. The sample table holds 130,000 to 150,000 clones, of which approximately 82% were seen once. Of the sample, roughly 6.8% is held by the ten largest clones.

This TCR was sampled from a woman in her fifties or sixties in a cohort sampled during active or convalescent COVID-19. Material: peripheral blood.

The CDR3 protein sequence reads: CASRPNVAGVQETQYF. The nucleotides are TGTGCCAGTAGACCCAACGTCGCGGGGGTCCAAGAGACCCAGTACTTC. The sequence joins TRBV19 to TRBJ2-5; a stretch of 7 junction bases matches TRBD2. V has 6 bases trimmed and J has 1 base trimmed; junction bases matching no gene number 11. For CDR1 and CDR2, the germline V gene (reference sequence) lists LNHDA and SQIVND. The CDR3, from cysteine to phenylalanine, totals 16 residues. The retained sequence is limited to the CDR3, 48 bases, with the frame set at the first base.